This T cell receptor (beta chain) was identified during a study of PD-L1 blockade in urothelial cancer. Study-wide context: The study started patients on atezolizumab around 2014, giving 1,200 mg intravenously every 3 weeks. Blood was tested 3 weeks (second dose) and 6 weeks into treatment. Blood samples had a median of 141,255 T cells.

Method: immunoSEQ multiplex PCR; TCRdb's copy keeps in-frame clones and lacks some. The table records 84,000 or so clones, under 90% of them present only once. Time point here: pretreatment peripheral blood. There were between 1 and 8 samples from each patient, taken pretreatment and on-treatment. V shed 3 bases and J shed 0 bases, with 15 bases lying between them. CDR1 is SGHDN, CDR2 FVKESK, per germline. The length of the CDR3 is 17 residues. This clone has just a few counts. Specimen: PBMCs, collected around atezolizumab (anti-PD-L1) treatment. This clonotype was obtained from a man in his 60s with urothelial cancer. The chain has TRBV14 and TRBJ1-5; D gene unclear. The CDR3 loop reads CASSHLPCGNSNQPQHF. The CDR3, as DNA: TGTGCCAGCAGCCACCTCCCATGCGGGAATAGCAATCAGCCCCAGCATTTT.